What follows describes a single T cell receptor (beta chain). The data originate from a study of CD8 T cells in Susac syndrome. In germline, CDR1 is SQVTM, CDR2 ANQGSEA. The trim removed 7 bases at V and 1 base at J, leaving 6 bases unmatched. This CDR3 region has 14 residues. An input of 0.5 to 1 ug of RNA was subjected to reverse transcription using random hexamers. TCRdb analysed the immunoSEQ multiplex PCR reads with MiXCR anew, one entry per CDR3 protein. In the table there are 300,000 or so distinct CDR3 sequences, 90% to 95% of which are singletons. CD8+ and CD4+ T cells from blood underwent TCR beta sequencing, which was carried out in a high-throughput format. TEMRA cells were enriched by FACS, while CD8+ and CD4+ T cells were obtained through a negative isolation that was performed magnetically.

The V gene is TRBV29-1, the J gene TRBJ2-1, with TRBD2 matching 8 bases. This clonotype originated in a human donor with multiple sclerosis. The sample consisted of CD4+ T cells from PBMCs. DNA for the CDR3: TGCAGCGGAGGACTAGCAGGGTCCTACAATGAGCAGTTCTTC. The encoded protein is CSGGLAGSYNEQFF.